The rows below give T cell receptor beta chains drawn from one sample of a study of cytomegalovirus exposure and HLA in healthy donors. Libraries were prepared by immunoSEQ multiplex PCR; TCRdb keeps only in-frame clonotypes and omits some of them. The table shows some 91,000 clones, with around 77% occurring only once. Material: PBMCs. The source is a middle-aged man in good health and CMV-seronegative. The conserved cysteine and the conserved F or W are not part of the CDR3 here.

V	J	CDR3
TRBV5-1	TRBJ1-1	ASSRTGANTEAF
TRBV7-9	TRBJ1-3	ASSLQQGLGNTIY
TRBV7-3	TRBJ1-1	ASSLMQGARNTEAF
TRBV5-1	TRBJ2-3	ASSFASGSSIDTQY
TRBV28	TRBJ1-6	ASTKGVTYNSPLH
TRBV6-1	TRBJ2-2	ASSESEQVPTGELF
TRBV11-2	TRBJ2-1	ASSNTRLAGGKDEQF
TRBV5-1	TRBJ1-1	ASSGQGGGTEAF
TRBV2	TRBJ2-6	ASTQDSGANVLT
TRBV6-1	TRBJ2-3	ASSDQTSGGTDTQY
TRBV10-3	TRBJ2-5	AIGSGERETQY
TRBV6-5	TRBJ1-4	ASSFSTGPTNEKLF
TRBV5-1	TRBJ2-7	ASSPLAGGSYEQY
TRBV11-2	TRBJ2-3	ASSPLAVSTDTQY
TRBV28	TRBJ1-5	ASNGRVQPQH
TRBV7-6	TRBJ1-1	ASSPLERNTEAF
TRBV10-2	TRBJ2-7	ASSESGAGIEQY
TRBV11-2	TRBJ2-1	ASSLRTGINEQF
TRBV7-2	TRBJ2-5	ASSFDRGGRETQY
TRBV27	TRBJ2-7	ASTHATRHEQY
TRBV5-1	TRBJ1-3	ASSFRLQGNSGNTIY
TRBV6-1	TRBJ2-1	ASSAVGGEQF
TRBV6-5	TRBJ1-1	ASNDSPDREAF
TRBV10-1	TRBJ2-7	ASSESILRSPYEQY
TRBV5-1	TRBJ2-1	ASSFDRADEQF
TRBV28	TRBJ2-4	ASSLQGNIQY
TRBV28	TRBJ1-3	ASSLSHFGNTIY
TRBV5-1	TRBJ1-1	AGSWAGATEAF
TRBV19	TRBJ2-1	ASSATARATSGRNEQF
TRBV10-3	TRBJ2-7	ATAASGTSYEQY
TRBV5-1	TRBJ1-2	ASSLQPGTDYGYT
TRBV30	TRBJ2-7	AWSVNGGRRSYEQY
TRBV5-8	TRBJ1-5	ASSFSGNQPQH
TRBV2	TRBJ1-1	ASYPGQGYMNTEAF
TRBV27	TRBJ1-2	ASSALDRGSGYT
TRBV11-2	TRBJ1-1	ASSLEGTMNTEAF
TRBV7-9	TRBJ2-5	ASSPTGTVLQTQY
TRBV6-1	TRBJ2-1	ASRAGGGEYNEQF
TRBV20-1	TRBJ1-2	SALNAPDYT
TRBV2	TRBJ2-1	ASTRGGLNEQF
TRBV28	NA	ASISRGYEQY
TRBV28	TRBJ2-5	ASSSVQETQY
TRBV30	TRBJ2-5	AWSVGGETQY
TRBV7-9	TRBJ2-3	ASSFSGGSTDTQY
TRBV6-1	TRBJ1-5	ASSEARQPQH
TRBV2	TRBJ1-6	AGGSSWASNSPLH
TRBV9	TRBJ2-3	ASSAPGTSGTDTQY
TRBV11-2	TRBJ1-4	ASSPGTDGNEKLF
TRBV6-1	TRBJ2-2	ASREGRGRRELF
TRBV10-1	TRBJ2-7	ASRSGTSGSEQY
TRBV7-2	TRBJ1-5	ASSLVSGFSNQPQH
TRBV18	TRBJ2-7	ASSPGLNYEQY
TRBV13	TRBJ2-3	ASSLRQGYETQY
TRBV28	TRBJ2-7	ASSSPGTSGRLSSYEQY
TRBV7-2	TRBJ2-3	ASSMGGRGDTQY
TRBV6-5	TRBJ1-4	ASSLARATNEKLF
TRBV7-3	TRBJ2-1	ASSLTGLAVFNEQF
TRBV6-4	TRBJ2-2	ASSVLSGSRTGELF
TRBV28	TRBJ2-7	ASSLWDRSYEQY
TRBV2	TRBJ2-6	ASSRTTGVGANVLT